Each of the 8 T cell receptor beta chains below was sequenced from the same sample in a study of radiotherapy plus CTLA-4 blockade in lung cancer. TCRdb keeps only in-frame clones here, not all; method: immunoSEQ multiplex PCR. The table records some 48,000 clones, 80% to 90% of them present only once. The input for sequencing was peripheral blood, taken from a patient treated with radiotherapy plus ipilimumab. Receptor source: a human donor with non-small cell lung cancer that progressed on radiotherapy plus ipilimumab. Some clones in this sample may be carry-over from other donors' samples.

J is TRBJ2-1 and V is TRBV7-9; D is possibly TRBD1 (5 bases). Trimming took 4 bases from V and 10 from J, leaving 14 bases between them. The germline CDR1 and CDR2 sequences are SEHNR and FQNEAQ (reference sequence). The CDR3 consists of 13 residues. CDR3 nucleotides: TGTGCCAGCAGCTCGACAGTGCCAGAGGAGCAGTTCTTC. Its translation is CASSSTVPEEQFF.

The chain joins TRBV2 to TRBJ2-5, with D possibly matching TRBD2 (6 bases). The germline V gene has CDR1 SNHLY and CDR2 FYNNEI. The CDR3 runs 13 residues. In DNA form, the CDR3 reads TGTGCTGAGGGAGGTGGGGGGTATGAGACCCAGTACTTC. This encodes CAEGGGGYETQYF.

This chain connects TRBV2 to TRBJ1-5; D unclear. The CDR3 totals 13 residues. Germline CDR1 is SNHLY and CDR2 is FYNNEI. The V end lost 8 bases, the J end lost 2 bases, and 10 bases lay between the germline ends. The CDR3 protein is CASAREGNQPQHF. CDR3 in DNA: TGTGCCAGCGCCCGGGAAGGCAATCAGCCCCAGCATTTT.

This clone was counted between two and nine times. The V gene is TRBV4-1, the J gene TRBJ2-7, with 8 bases that match TRBD1. Germline assignment: CDR1 MGHRA and CDR2 YSYEKL. V lost 2 bases and J lost 3; bases outside the gene matches: 0. The CDR3 is 13 residues long. In DNA form, the CDR3 reads TGCGCCAGCAGCCAAACAGGGGGCTACGAGCAGTACTTC. This sequence encodes CASSQTGGYEQYF.

V gene TRBV4-1 combines with J gene TRBJ1-2; 7 nucleotides align to TRBD1. The CDR3 is 13 residues long. Per the germline V gene, CDR1 is MGHRA and CDR2 is YSYEKL. Unmatched junction bases numbered 6, after V lost 5 bases and J lost 6 bases. The CDR3 here is CASSNRDSHGYTF. In DNA, the CDR3 is TGCGCCAGCAGCAACCGGGACAGCCATGGCTACACCTTC.

CDR3 loop: CSATAEAYEQYF. CDR3 nucleotide sequence: TGCAGCGCCACGGCGGAAGCCTACGAGCAGTACTTC. The V and J genes are TRBV29-1 and TRBJ2-7, with D hard to call. There are 12 residues in the CDR3. Germline values: CDR1 SQVTM, CDR2 ANQGSEA. V shed 7 bases and J shed 2 bases, with 12 bases lying between them.

The chain couples TRBV25-1 to TRBJ1-2; D gene uncertain. CDR1 and CDR2 from the germline V gene are MGHDK and SYGVNS. The CDR3 totals 13 residues. V lost 5 bases and J lost 7, with 14 bases in between. CDR3 DNA sequence: TGTGCCAGCAGTCGGGAAGTCGGGCGTGGCTACACCTTC. Translating gives CASSREVGRGYTF.

The V gene is TRBV11-2, the J gene TRBJ1-2; no firm D call. V lost 5 bases and J 4 bases, leaving 23 bases between the germline ends. Per the germline V gene, CDR1 is SGHAT and CDR2 is FQNNGV. The CDR3 has 17 residues. CDR3 region: CASSAPNRAFTGYGYTF. The CDR3 DNA is TGTGCCAGCAGCGCCCCGAACCGTGCTTTCACGGGCTATGGCTACACCTTC.